This T cell receptor (beta chain) was identified in a study of blood T cells in healthy people across ages. For the study at large: Capture by template switching was about one barcoded beta molecule per two T cells.

A second PCR of about 7 to 12 cycles used a sample-barcoded 5' primer and a J-beta primer mix. Through a template-switch adaptor with 12 random nucleotides, each cDNA molecule received a tag. TCRdb recomputed calls from the 5' RACE reads with MiXCR, one row per CDR3 protein. The table has roughly 1.5 million distinct CDR3 sequences, around 40% seen once. Each donor's blood draw was 8.5 to 10 milliliters of peripheral blood. General study findings and limits: For the donors, CMV status was unknown and possibly confounded expanded clonotype changes.

The table lists this clonotype with many counts. Its antigen is unidentified. The sequence came from a woman between 18 and 29 years old in good health. Source material: blood.

The CDR3 region is CASSAPGHSYEQYF. CDR3 in DNA: TGTGCCAGCAGCGCCCCGGGACACAGCTACGAGCAGTACTTC. The V call is TRBV13, the J call TRBJ2-7, with a tentative D call TRBD1 (6 bases). V gave up 5 bases and J gave up 3 bases, with 14 bases separating them. The length of the CDR3 is 14 residues. Germline V gene lookup returns CDR1 PRHDT and CDR2 FYEKMQ (reference sequence). The whole variable domain, remainder taken from reference TRBV13 and TRBJ2-7, is AAGVIQSPRHLIKEKRETATLKCYPIPRHDTVYWYQQGPGQDPQFLISFYEKMQSDKGSIPDRFSAQQFSDYHSELNMSSLELGDSALYFCASSAPGHSYEQYFGPGTRLTVT.